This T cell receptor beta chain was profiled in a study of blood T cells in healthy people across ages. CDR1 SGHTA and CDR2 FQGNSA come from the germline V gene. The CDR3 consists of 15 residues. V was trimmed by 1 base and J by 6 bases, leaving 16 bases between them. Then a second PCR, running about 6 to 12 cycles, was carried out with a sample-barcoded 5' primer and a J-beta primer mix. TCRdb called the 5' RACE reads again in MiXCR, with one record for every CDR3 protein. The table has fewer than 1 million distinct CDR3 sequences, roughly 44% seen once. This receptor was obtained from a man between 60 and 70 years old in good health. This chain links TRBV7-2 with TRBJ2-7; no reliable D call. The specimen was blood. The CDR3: CASSLGAVAPGEQYF. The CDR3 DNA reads TGTGCCAGCAGCTTAGGTGCGGTCGCCCCGGGCGAGCAGTACTTC. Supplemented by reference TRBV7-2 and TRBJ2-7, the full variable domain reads GAGVSQSPSNKVTEKGKDVELRCDPISGHTALYWYRQSLGQGLEFLIYFQGNSAPDKSGLPSDRFSAERTGGSVSTLTIQRTQQEDSAVYLCASSLGAVAPGEQYFGPGTRLTVT.